This entry is about one T cell receptor (beta chain). What it recognizes is unknown. With 4 bases removed from V and 0 bases from J, the gap between germline ends came to 11 bases. Germline V lookup: CDR1 SGHKS, CDR2 YYEKEE (reference sequence). This CDR3 is built from 15 residues. These data belong to a study of cytomegalovirus exposure and HLA in healthy donors. Turning to the study itself: The approximately 110 validation repertoires used a platform that matched the one used for the approximately 610 first-cohort repertoires, as a later analysis reported.

Study outcomes and limitations: It was reported that the classifier diagnosed cytomegalovirus status with high specificity and sensitivity in both the original and validation cohorts.

The data were produced by immunoSEQ multiplex PCR, yet TCRdb's version contains in-frame clones alone and is incomplete. The sample shows approximately 160,000 clones, about 95% of them seen only once. The sample taken for sequencing was PBMCs. The receptor was derived from a woman younger than 30 in good health and CMV-seronegative. V and J are TRBV5-5 and TRBJ2-1, with D perhaps matching TRBD1 (6 bases). The CDR3 reads CASSRQEFSYNEQFF. The CDR3 DNA sequence: TGTGCCAGCAGCAGACAGGAGTTCTCCTACAATGAGCAGTTCTTC.